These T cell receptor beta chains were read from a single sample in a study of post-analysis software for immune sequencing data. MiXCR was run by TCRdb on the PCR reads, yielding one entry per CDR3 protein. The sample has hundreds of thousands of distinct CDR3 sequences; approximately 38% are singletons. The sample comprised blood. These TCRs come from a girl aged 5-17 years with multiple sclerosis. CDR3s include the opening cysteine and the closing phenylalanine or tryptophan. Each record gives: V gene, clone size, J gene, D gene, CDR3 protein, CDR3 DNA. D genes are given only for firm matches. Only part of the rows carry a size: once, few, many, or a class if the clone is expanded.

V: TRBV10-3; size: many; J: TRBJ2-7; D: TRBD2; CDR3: CAIGLAGSYEQYF; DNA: TGTGCCATCGGACTAGCGGGCTCCTACGAGCAGTACTTC
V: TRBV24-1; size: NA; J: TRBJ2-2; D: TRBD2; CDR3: CAVTSGLNTGELFF; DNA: TGTGCCGTGACTAGCGGGCTTAACACCGGGGAGCTGTTTTTT
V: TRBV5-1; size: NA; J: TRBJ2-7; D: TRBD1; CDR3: CASSLTQGSYEQYF; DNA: TGCGCCAGCAGCTTGACACAGGGGTCCTACGAGCAGTACTTC
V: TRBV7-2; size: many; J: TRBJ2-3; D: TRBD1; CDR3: CASSPGQGRDTQYF; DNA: TGTGCCAGCAGCCCGGGACAGGGGAGAGATACGCAGTATTTT
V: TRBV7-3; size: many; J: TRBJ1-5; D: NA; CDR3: CASSLNGPNQPQHF; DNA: TGTGCCAGCAGCTTAAACGGACCCAATCAGCCCCAGCATTTT
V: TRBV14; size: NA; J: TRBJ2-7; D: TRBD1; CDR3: CASSQVRRTGVYEQYF; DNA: TGTGCCAGCAGCCAAGTTCGTCGGACAGGAGTCTACGAGCAGTACTTC
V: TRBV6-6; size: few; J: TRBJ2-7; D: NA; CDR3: CASSHRYSSYEQYF; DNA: TGTGCCAGCAGCCACAGGTACAGCTCCTACGAGCAGTACTTC
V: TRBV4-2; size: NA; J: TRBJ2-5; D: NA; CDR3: CASSQDSLQESQYF; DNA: TGTGCCAGCAGCCAAGATAGCCTACAAGAGTCCCAGTACTTC
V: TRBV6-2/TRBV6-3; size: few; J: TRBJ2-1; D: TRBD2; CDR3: CASKTSGGNEQFF; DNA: TGTGCCAGCAAGACTAGCGGGGGAAATGAGCAGTTCTTC
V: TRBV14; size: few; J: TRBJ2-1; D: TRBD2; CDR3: CASSQAGGGYNEQFF; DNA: TGTGCCAGCAGCCAAGCGGGGGGTGGCTACAATGAGCAGTTCTTC
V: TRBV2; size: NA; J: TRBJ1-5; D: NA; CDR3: CASSDFRQARQPQHF; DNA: TGTGCCAGCAGTGACTTTAGACAGGCTCGGCAGCCCCAGCATTTT
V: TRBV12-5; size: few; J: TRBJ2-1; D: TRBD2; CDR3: CASGLVLGGGIYNEQFF; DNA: TGTGCTAGTGGTTTGGTACTCGGGGGGGGGATTTACAATGAGCAGTTCTTC
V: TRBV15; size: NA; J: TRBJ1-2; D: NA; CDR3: CATSREIAGENYYGYTF; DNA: TGTGCCACCAGCAGAGAGATCGCAGGGGAGAACTACTATGGCTACACCTTC
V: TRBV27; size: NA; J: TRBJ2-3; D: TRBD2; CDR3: CASSLRLAGNTDTQYF; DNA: TGTGCCAGCAGTCTGAGACTAGCGGGGAACACAGATACGCAGTATTTT
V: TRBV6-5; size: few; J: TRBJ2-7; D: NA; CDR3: CASSYSIRQNYEQYF; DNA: TGTGCCAGCAGTTACTCGATACGGCAGAACTACGAGCAGTACTTC
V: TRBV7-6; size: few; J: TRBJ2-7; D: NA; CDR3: CASSLGTGPPYEQYF; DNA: TGTGCCAGCAGCTTAGGCACGGGGCCTCCCTACGAGCAGTACTTC
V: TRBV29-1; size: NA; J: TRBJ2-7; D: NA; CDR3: CSVDRDGYTEQYF; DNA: TGCAGCGTCGACCGGGACGGGTATACCGAGCAGTACTTC
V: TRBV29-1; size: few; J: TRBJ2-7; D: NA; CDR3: CSVEGNRYEQYF; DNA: TGCAGCGTTGAAGGAAACCGGTACGAGCAGTACTTC
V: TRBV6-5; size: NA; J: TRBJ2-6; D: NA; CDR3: CASSLDGFSGANVLTF; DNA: TGTGCCAGCAGCCTGGACGGGTTCTCTGGGGCCAACGTCCTGACTTTC
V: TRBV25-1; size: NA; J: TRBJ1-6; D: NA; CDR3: CASSEEGESSPLHF; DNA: TGTGCCAGCAGTGAAGAGGGGGAAAGTTCACCCCTCCACTTT
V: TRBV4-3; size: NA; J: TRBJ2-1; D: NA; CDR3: CASSQDIPGGIKYNEQFF; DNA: TGCGCCAGCAGCCAAGATATCCCGGGGGGCATAAAATACAATGAGCAGTTCTTC
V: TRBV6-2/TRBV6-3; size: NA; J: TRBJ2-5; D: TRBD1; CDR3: CASSPPGTGKETQYF; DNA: TGTGCCAGCAGCCCCCCCGGGACAGGGAAAGAGACCCAGTACTTC
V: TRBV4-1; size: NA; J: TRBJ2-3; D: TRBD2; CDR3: CASSPGWASGLAVPDTQYF; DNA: TGCGCCAGCAGCCCCGGCTGGGCATCGGGACTAGCGGTCCCAGATACGCAGTATTTT
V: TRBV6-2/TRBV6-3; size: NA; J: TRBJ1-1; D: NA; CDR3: CASCVQAPWGNTEAFF; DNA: TGTGCCAGCTGCGTCCAGGCACCATGGGGGAACACTGAAGCTTTCTTT
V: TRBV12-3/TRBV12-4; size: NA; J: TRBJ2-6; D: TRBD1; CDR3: CASSQTGGLGRANVLTF; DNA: TGTGCCAGCAGCCAGACAGGGGGGCTCGGGAGGGCCAACGTCCTGACTTTC
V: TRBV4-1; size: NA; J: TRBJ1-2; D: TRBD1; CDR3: CASSQTQGEGYGYTF; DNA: TGCGCCAGCAGCCAAACACAGGGGGAGGGCTATGGCTACACCTTC
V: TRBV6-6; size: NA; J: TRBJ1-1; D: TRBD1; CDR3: CASSTGVRTEAFF; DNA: TGTGCCAGCAGCACAGGGGTGCGCACTGAAGCTTTCTTT
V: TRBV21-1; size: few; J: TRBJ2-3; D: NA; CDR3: CASTQALQGGSTDTQYF; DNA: TGTGCCAGCACCCAAGCCCTACAGGGGGGCAGCACAGATACGCAGTATTTT
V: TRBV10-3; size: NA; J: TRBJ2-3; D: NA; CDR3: CAISDGGRGTDTQYF; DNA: TGTGCCATCAGTGATGGGGGCCGGGGCACAGATACGCAGTATTTT
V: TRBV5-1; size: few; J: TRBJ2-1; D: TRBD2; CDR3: CASSLGTGGGINEQFF; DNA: TGCGCCAGCAGCTTGGGGACTGGCGGGGGAATCAATGAGCAGTTCTTC
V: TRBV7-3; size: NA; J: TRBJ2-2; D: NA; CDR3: CASSPTVNTGELFF; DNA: TGTGCCAGCAGCCCAACAGTAAACACCGGGGAGCTGTTTTTT
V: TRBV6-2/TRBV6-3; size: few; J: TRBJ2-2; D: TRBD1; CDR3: CASRGQGRTGELFF; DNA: TGTGCCAGCAGAGGACAGGGGAGAACCGGGGAGCTGTTTTTT
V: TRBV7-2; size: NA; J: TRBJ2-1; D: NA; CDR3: CASSLAPQRLYNEQFF; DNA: TGTGCCAGCAGCTTAGCCCCTCAGCGGCTATACAATGAGCAGTTCTTC
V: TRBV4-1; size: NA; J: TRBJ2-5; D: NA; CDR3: CASLWQYF; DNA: TGCGCCAGCCTGTGGCAGTACTTC
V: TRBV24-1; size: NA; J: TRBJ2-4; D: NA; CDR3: CATSDPEGGHKNIQYF; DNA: TGTGCCACCAGTGACCCTGAGGGGGGGCACAAAAACATTCAGTACTTC
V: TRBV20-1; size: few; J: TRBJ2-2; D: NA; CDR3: CSARDVGNQGTGELFF; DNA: TGCAGTGCTAGAGATGTGGGGAATCAGGGCACCGGGGAGCTGTTTTTT
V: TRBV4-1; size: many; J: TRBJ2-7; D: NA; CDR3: CASSQDLTSNEQYF; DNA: TGCGCCAGCAGCCAAGACTTAACGTCCAACGAGCAGTACTTC
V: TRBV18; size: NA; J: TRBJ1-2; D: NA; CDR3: CASSPPESFRAESGYTF; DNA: TGTGCCAGCTCACCACCGGAGTCATTCAGGGCGGAGAGCGGCTACACCTTC
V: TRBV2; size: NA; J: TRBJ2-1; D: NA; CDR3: CASRLGGVFHNEQFF; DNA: TGTGCCAGCAGGTTGGGCGGGGTCTTCCACAATGAGCAGTTCTTC
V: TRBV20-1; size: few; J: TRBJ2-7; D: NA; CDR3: CSASPTPSYEQYF; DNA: TGCAGTGCTAGCCCGACCCCGAGCTACGAGCAGTACTTC
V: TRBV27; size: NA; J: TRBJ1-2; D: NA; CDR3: CASSLLGGTSHGYTF; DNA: TGTGCCAGCAGTTTATTAGGGGGGACATCCCATGGCTACACCTTC
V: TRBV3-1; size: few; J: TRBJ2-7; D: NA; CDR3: CASSPDGSYEQYF; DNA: TGTGCCAGCAGTCCGGACGGTTCCTACGAGCAGTACTTC
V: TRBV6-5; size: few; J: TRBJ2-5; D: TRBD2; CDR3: CASGGDGLGRETQYF; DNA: TGTGCCAGCGGGGGTGACGGACTCGGGAGGGAGACCCAGTACTTC
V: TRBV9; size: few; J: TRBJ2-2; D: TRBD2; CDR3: CASSVASGAKAGELFF; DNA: TGTGCCAGCAGCGTAGCGAGCGGGGCTAAGGCCGGGGAGCTGTTTTTT
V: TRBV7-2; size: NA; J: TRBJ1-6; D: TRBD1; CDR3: CASSQMGQGSSPLHF; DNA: TGTGCCAGCAGCCAAATGGGACAGGGGAGTTCACCCCTCCACTTT
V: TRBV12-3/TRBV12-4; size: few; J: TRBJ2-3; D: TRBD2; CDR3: CASSSGLASTDTQYF; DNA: TGTGCCAGCAGTTCCGGACTAGCGAGCACAGATACGCAGTATTTT
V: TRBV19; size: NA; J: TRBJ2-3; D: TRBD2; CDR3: CASMYSGGADTQYF; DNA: TGTGCCAGTATGTATAGCGGGGGGGCAGATACGCAGTATTTT
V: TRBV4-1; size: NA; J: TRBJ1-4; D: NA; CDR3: CASSQGSQAPREKLFF; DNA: TGCGCCAGCAGCCAAGGATCTCAAGCCCCTAGGGAAAAACTGTTTTTT
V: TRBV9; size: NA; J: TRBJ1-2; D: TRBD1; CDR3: CASSQTGLGSYTF; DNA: TGTGCCAGCAGCCAGACAGGGCTGGGTAGCTACACCTTC
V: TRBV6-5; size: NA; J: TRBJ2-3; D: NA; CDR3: CASSYTAHTDTQYF; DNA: TGTGCCAGCAGTTACACAGCCCACACAGATACGCAGTATTTT
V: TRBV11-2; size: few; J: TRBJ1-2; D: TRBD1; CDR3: CASSFLAGQLPYGYTF; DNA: TGTGCCAGCAGTTTCCTCGCGGGACAGCTCCCTTATGGCTACACCTTC
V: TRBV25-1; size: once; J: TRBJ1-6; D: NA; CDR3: CASSEAPWSPLHF; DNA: TGTGCCAGCAGTGAGGCCCCGTGGTCACCCCTCCACTTT
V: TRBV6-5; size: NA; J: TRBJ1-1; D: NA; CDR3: CASSYGPVNTEAFF; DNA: TGTGCCAGCAGTTACGGCCCCGTTAACACTGAAGCTTTCTTT
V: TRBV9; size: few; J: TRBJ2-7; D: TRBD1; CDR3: CASSVDVGQGRREQYF; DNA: TGTGCCAGCAGCGTAGATGTGGGACAGGGCCGGAGAGAGCAGTACTTC
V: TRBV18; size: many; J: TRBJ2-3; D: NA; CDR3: CASSPQSGSTDTQYF; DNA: TGTGCCAGCTCACCACAGTCGGGGAGCACAGATACGCAGTATTTT